One sample yielded the 26 T cell receptor beta chains listed below, sequenced in a study of beta chain features in type 1 diabetes (dated by TCRdb to the late 2010s). The library came from the immunoSEQ multiplex PCR assay. All of the isolated RNA was reverse transcribed with the High Capacity cDNA Reverse Transcription Kit, so expressed TCRB transcripts were sequenced. In TCRdb, the immuneACCESS table is reduced to in-frame sequences with V and J assigned. These tables do not hold every clone; where another copy was compared, an unresolved V gene accounts for under half, and the others remain unexplained. The sample table lists 390,000 or so clones, approximately 13% of them with a count of one. Jointly, the top ten make up about 0.034% of the sample. Sequencing input: naive CD4+ T cells from blood. In light of the paper, this sample's cell subset or site label describes: true naive CD4+ T cells. These receptors were obtained from a man between 25 and 39 years old in good health.

The V gene is TRBV5-4, the J gene TRBJ2-3; 14 bases are a match to TRBD2. V lost 9 bases and J lost 3; bases outside the gene matches: 6. Germline assignment: CDR1 SGHNT and CDR2 YYREEE (reference sequence). This CDR3 comprises 15 residues. The CDR3 sequence is CATRLAGGLTDTQYF. The CDR3 DNA follows: TGTGCCACCCGACTAGCGGGGGGGCTAACAGATACGCAGTATTTT.

This clone showed up just a few times. The J gene is TRBJ1-5, the V gene TRBV19; D gene ambiguous. Looked up from germline, CDR1 is LNHDA and CDR2 is SQIVND (reference sequence). This CDR3 has 17 residues. Trimming took 7 bases from V and 0 from J, leaving 19 bases between them. This CDR3 is CASKIRARYYSNQPQHF. CDR3 DNA sequence: TGTGCCAGTAAGATAAGGGCACGCTATTATAGCAATCAGCCCCAGCATTTT.

This clone occurred a few times. The chain is built from TRBV7-2 and TRBJ2-7; 10 bases map to TRBD2. The CDR3 runs to 15 residues. In germline, CDR1 is SGHTA, CDR2 FQGNSA. The V segment lost 5 bases and the J segment 2 bases; nucleotides outside the gene matches: 6. The CDR3 region has the DNA TGTGCCAGCAGCCCGGGACTAGCGTCAGCCTACGAGCAGTACGTC. Residues: CASSPGLASAYEQYV.

This clone was counted between two and nine times. Other DNA sequences within the sample encode an identical CDR3. The V call is TRBV11-2, the J call TRBJ2-6; no clear D gene. Trimming stripped 1 base from V and 4 bases from J, with 5 bases between. The CDR3 contains 14 residues. Per germline, CDR1 SGHAT and CDR2 FQNNGV. Here the CDR3 reads CASSLGPGANVLTF. The CDR3, as DNA: TGTGCCAGCAGCTTAGGCCCCGGGGCCAACGTCCTGACTTTC. The entire variable domain, with the rest obtained from reference TRBV11-2 and TRBJ2-6, is as follows: EAGVAQSPRYKIIEKRQSVAFWCNPISGHATLYWYQQILGQGPKLLIQFQNNGVVDDSQLPKDRFSAERLKGVDSTLKIQPAKLEDSAVYLCASSLGPGANVLTFGAGSRLTVL.

The rearrangement joins TRBV30 to TRBJ2-1; 15 positions match TRBD2. Germline trimming cut 1 base from V and 3 bases from J; bases unmatched to any gene: 13. The CDR3 has 20 residues. Germline assignment: CDR1 GTSNPN and CDR2 SVGIG (reference sequence). The CDR3 protein is CAWSGRWEGLAGGGYNEQFF. CDR3 nucleotides: TGTGCCTGGAGTGGGAGGTGGGAGGGACTAGCGGGAGGAGGCTACAATGAGCAGTTCTTC. The full variable domain, rest sourced from reference TRBV30 and TRBJ2-1, is SQTIHQWPATLVQPVGSPLSLECTVEGTSNPNLYWYRQAAGRGLQLLFYSVGIGQISSEVPQNLSASRPQDRQFILSSKKLLLSDSGFYLCAWSGRWEGLAGGGYNEQFFGPGTRLTVL.

The chain has TRBV14 and TRBJ1-2; D ambiguous. Germline CDR1 SGHDN, CDR2 FVKESK. The V end was cut by 5 bases, the J end by 4 bases, with 11 bases between. The CDR3 extends over 13 amino acids. In DNA form, the CDR3 reads TGTGCCAGCAGCAAGGACCTAATCTATGGCTACACCTTC. Amino acids: CASSKDLIYGYTF.

This clone showed up just a few times. The CDR3 DNA follows: TGTGCCTGGAGTCCAGCGGGCACTGAAGCTTTCTTT. Amino acids: CAWSPAGTEAFF. The V and J genes are TRBV30 and TRBJ1-1; D unresolved. Deletions cut 2 bases from V and 4 bases from J, with 8 bases between. The CDR3 contains 12 residues. Germline CDR1 GTSNPN, CDR2 SVGIG (reference sequence).

This clone was detected only a few times. The J gene is TRBJ1-6, the V gene TRBV7-9; D ambiguous. With 5 bases removed from V and 9 bases from J, the gap between germline ends came to 26 bases. The CDR3 spans 18 residues. Germline-derived CDR1 and CDR2 are SEHNR and FQNEAQ (reference sequence). The CDR3 is CASSASPPGLIRASPLHF. As DNA, the CDR3 is TGTGCCAGCAGCGCAAGCCCTCCTGGATTAATTAGAGCTTCACCCCTCCACTTT.

This clone was counted between two and nine times. The chain joins TRBV9 to TRBJ2-1; 9 nucleotides line up with TRBD2. The CDR3 spans 16 residues. V lost 1 base and J lost 0; bases outside the gene matches: 2. The germline gives CDR1 SGDLS, CDR2 YYNGEE. The CDR3 region has the DNA TGTGCCAGCAGCGTAATGCGGGAGGGCTCCTACAATGAGCAGTTCTTC. It codes for CASSVMREGSYNEQFF.

The chain is built from TRBV9 and TRBJ2-7; possible D gene TRBD1, 6 bases. Germline CDR1 is SGDLS and CDR2 is YYNGEE. Trimming took 3 bases from V and 2 from J, leaving 15 bases between them. The CDR3 totals 15 residues. CDR3 DNA sequence: TGTGCCAGCAGCGAAAGGGGGACCGAAACCTACGAGCAGTACTTC. Translated: CASSERGTETYEQYF. Using reference TRBV9 and TRBJ2-7 for the parts outside the CDR3, the full variable domain is DSGVTQTPKHLITATGQRVTLRCSPRSGDLSVYWYQQSLDQGLQFLIQYYNGEERAKGNILERFSAQQFPDLHSELNLSSLELGDSALYFCASSERGTETYEQYFGPGTRLTVT.

The J gene is TRBJ2-7, the V gene TRBV6-6, with 8 bases fitting TRBD1. The V segment lost 2 bases and the J segment 6 bases; nucleotides outside the gene matches: 6. Germline V gene data show CDR1 as MNHNY and CDR2 as SVGAGI (reference sequence). The CDR3 loop spans 14 amino acids. The CDR3 DNA reads TGTGCCAGCAGTTACGGGACAGGCCCGGGCGAGCAGTACTTC. It yields the protein CASSYGTGPGEQYF.

This clone was counted only a few times. The chain joins TRBV6-5 to TRBJ2-7; 10 bases fit TRBD1. The germline gives CDR1 MNHEY, CDR2 SVGAGI. Unmatched junction bases numbered 4, after V lost 6 bases and J lost 2 bases. The CDR3 is made up of 14 amino acids. The CDR3 nucleotides read TGTGCCAGCAGCCAGGGACAGGGGACCTACGAGCAGTACGTC. The encoded protein is CASSQGQGTYEQYV.

This clone was detected many times. The chain employs TRBV7-9 and TRBJ1-1, with D maybe TRBD1 (5 bases). The CDR3 loop spans 13 amino acids. Germline CDR1 is SEHNR and CDR2 is FQNEAQ (reference sequence). Deletions cut 5 bases from V and 1 base from J, with 8 bases between. The CDR3 DNA sequence: TGTGCCAGCAGCGCCGGGGCGAACACTGAAGCTTTCTTT. It translates to CASSAGANTEAFF.

The chain employs TRBV18 and TRBJ2-1; TRBD1 aligns across 9 bases. The V and J ends lost 3 bases and 9 bases, in that order; junction bases with no gene match: 9. Per germline, CDR1 KGHSH and CDR2 LQKENI. This CDR3 spans 15 amino acids. The DNA for the CDR3 is TGTGCCAGCTCACCCGCACAGGGGGCGGCTAGTGAGCAGTTCTTC. Protein: CASSPAQGAASEQFF.

V and J are TRBV5-6 and TRBJ1-2; D unclear. The CDR3 is 12 residues long. Per germline, CDR1 SGHDT and CDR2 YYEEEE. Trimming took 2 bases from V and 4 from J, leaving 6 bases between them. In DNA form, the CDR3 reads TGTGCCAGCAGCTTAGTGGCCTATGGCTACACCTTC. This encodes CASSLVAYGYTF.

The chain joins TRBV23-1 to TRBJ2-7; 7 bases align to TRBD1. TRBV23-1 is marked as an open reading frame, function uncertain. The CDR3 contains 16 residues. V lost 0 bases and J lost 0; bases outside the gene matches: 5. The DNA for the CDR3 is TGCGCCAGCAGTCAATCGGGGACAGCTAGCTCCTACGAGCAGTACGTC. Its translation: CASSQSGTASSYEQYV.

As to this clone: Germline is not matched at one junction end, which may reflect a read error. The J gene is TRBJ1-1, the V gene TRBV18, with no clear D. The CDR3 totals 14 residues. Looked up from germline, CDR1 is KGHSH and CDR2 is LQKENI. CDR3 sequence (DNA): TGTGCCAGCTCACCACCGTCCGGGAACGCTGAAGCTTTCTTT. It is translated as CASSPPSGNAEAFF.

This clone has a handful of counts. CDR3 sequence reads: CASTSGGGGTQYF. The CDR3 coding sequence is TGTGCCAGCACCTCAGGGGGTGGGGGCACGCAGTATTTT. The chain couples TRBV7-8 to TRBJ2-3, with 7 bases matching TRBD1. This CDR3 region has 13 residues. In germline, CDR1 is SGHVS, CDR2 FQNEAQ. V dropped 7 bases and J dropped 9; count of bases not matched to a gene: 10.

This clone has a count of ten or more. The chain uses TRBV29-1 and TRBJ2-1, with D tentatively TRBD2 (6 bases). V was shortened by 3 bases and J by 0 bases, with 9 bases between the two germline ends. The V gene's germline CDR1 is SQVTM and CDR2 ANQGSEA. This CDR3 has 14 amino acids. CDR3 sequence: CSVDSGSSYNEQFF. CDR3 coding DNA: TGCAGCGTTGATAGCGGAAGCTCCTACAATGAGCAGTTCTTC.

The chain recombines TRBV29-1 with TRBJ2-5, with 13 bases fitting TRBD2. Trimming at V came to 6 bases and at J to 5 bases, leaving 9 bases not matched to a gene. Germline CDR1 is SQVTM and CDR2 is ANQGSEA. CDR3 length: 15 amino acids. CDR3 loop: CSVDTSGGAQETQYF. The CDR3 bases are TGCAGCGTAGACACTAGCGGGGGGGCCCAGGAGACCCAGTACTTC.

This clone has only a few counts. The chain recombines TRBV7-9 with TRBJ2-5; 8 bases are a match to TRBD1. Germline V gene sequence: CDR1 SEHNR, CDR2 FQNEAQ (reference sequence). This CDR3 region has 16 residues. The V segment lost 5 bases and the J segment 6 bases; nucleotides outside the gene matches: 14. The CDR3 DNA reads TGTGCCAGCAGCCCTCATAGGCAGGGGGCACAACAGACCCAGTACTTC. As protein: CASSPHRQGAQQTQYF.

Comments on this clone: A far larger clone is off by one base, so a read error is likely. V is TRBV6-6 and J is TRBJ2-3; no definite D call. There are 11 residues in the CDR3. The V gene lost 6 bases and the J gene lost 2 bases, with 3 bases spanning the gap. CDR1 and CDR2 (germline): MNHNY, SVGAGI (reference sequence). CDR3 bases: TGTGCCAGCAGCATCACAGATACGCAGTATTTT. Its translation is CASSITDTQYF.

The genes are TRBV5-4 and TRBJ1-1; no clear D. Looked up from germline, CDR1 is SGHNT and CDR2 is YYREEE (reference sequence). Trimming took off 2 bases at V and 6 bases at J, with 11 bases between the two ends. There are 13 residues in the CDR3. The CDR3 region is CASSFVSSPEAFF. CDR3 bases: TGTGCCAGCAGCTTCGTTTCATCGCCTGAAGCTTTCTTT.

This sequence joins TRBV5-1 and TRBJ2-7; D unclear. Germline CDR1 reads SGHRS; CDR2 reads YFSETQ. This CDR3 contains 14 residues. V dropped 0 bases and J dropped 6 bases, with 13 bases sitting between them. The CDR3, as DNA: TGCGCCAGCAGCTTGGACCCCAGGACGGGCGAGCAGTACTTC. Protein: CASSLDPRTGEQYF.

The rearrangement links TRBV29-1 to TRBJ1-5, with 8 bases fitting TRBD1. The CDR3 totals 13 residues. Germline CDR1 is SQVTM and CDR2 is ANQGSEA. Trimming at V came to 7 bases and at J to 7 bases, leaving 9 bases not matched to a gene. CDR3 region: CSAMTGVAQPQHF. The DNA of the CDR3 is TGCAGCGCAATGACAGGGGTAGCACAGCCCCAGCATTTT.

The gene calls are TRBV6-5 and TRBJ2-3; 9 positions agree with TRBD1. The CDR3 is 15 residues long. The germline V gene has CDR1 MNHEY and CDR2 SVGAGI. V dropped 5 bases and J dropped 5; count of bases not matched to a gene: 8. The CDR3 DNA sequence: TGTGCCAGCAGTCGTACAGGGGGCACGGGAGATACGCAGTATTTT. Amino acids: CASSRTGGTGDTQYF.